One and the same sample provided the 20 T cell receptor beta chains below, sequenced in a study of T cell responses to AZD1222 COVID-19 vaccine. Sequencing was performed with immunoSEQ multiplex PCR; in TCRdb, only in-frame clones are kept and a portion is missing. Found here are approximately 110,000 clones, approximately 89% of them singletons; the top ten hold 4% to 6%. The starting material was peripheral blood, obtained on day 0 of AZD1222 vaccination. These receptors originate from an adult in good health.

This rearrangement joins TRBV12-3 or TRBV12-4 to TRBJ2-7; D is possibly TRBD2 (5 bases). This CDR3 is built from 12 residues. V shed 3 bases and J shed 5 bases, with 8 bases lying between them. CDR3 region: CASSLYGNEQYF. Here the CDR3 DNA reads TGTGCCAGCAGTTTGTACGGGAACGAGCAGTACTTC.

This clone has a handful of counts. V is TRBV19 and J is TRBJ1-3, with TRBD1 matching 10 bases. Per the germline V gene, CDR1 is LNHDA and CDR2 is SQIVND (reference sequence). Germline trimming cut 6 bases from V and 8 bases from J; bases unmatched to any gene: 4. The CDR3 length is 13 residues. The CDR3 protein is CASSRGQGDTIYF. CDR3 nucleotide sequence: TGTGCCAGTAGCCGAGGACAGGGGGACACCATATATTTT.

There are a few counts of this clone. V and J are TRBV19 and TRBJ2-1; 9 nucleotides line up with TRBD2. Trimming removed 2 bases from V and 8 bases from J; junction bases left unmatched: 16. CDR3 length equals 18 residues. In germline, CDR1 is LNHDA, CDR2 SQIVND (reference sequence). CDR3 sequence (DNA): TGTGCCAGTAGTATACCCCCCTCGCGGGGGGGGCCTACATATGAGCAGTTCTTC. Amino acid sequence: CASSIPPSRGGPTYEQFF.

The rearrangement joins TRBV27 to TRBJ1-4, with unresolved D. CDR3 length: 11 residues. V lost 6 bases to trimming and J lost 5 bases, with 4 bases between them. Looked up from germline, CDR1 is MNHEY and CDR2 is SMNVEV (reference sequence). For the CDR3, the DNA is TGTGCCAGCAGCCGGAATGAAAAACTGTTTTTT. This gives the protein CASSRNEKLFF.

The V and J genes are TRBV2 and TRBJ1-5; D gene ambiguous. CDR1 SNHLY and CDR2 FYNNEI come from the germline V gene. The CDR3 length is 15 residues. The germline V and J ends were trimmed by 5 bases and 3 bases, with 14 bases remaining between them. In DNA, the CDR3 is TGTGCCAGCAGTAGACAAGACCCTATCAATCAGCCCCAGCATTTT. Its protein product is CASSRQDPINQPQHF.

This clone turned up a few times. The J gene is TRBJ1-3, the V gene TRBV11-2; D is unresolved. Between the trimmed V and J ends, which lost 6 bases and 4 bases, there was a span of 7 bases. Germline values: CDR1 SGHAT, CDR2 FQNNGV. The CDR3 runs 12 residues. The CDR3 nucleotides read TGTGCCAGCAGGGCTTCCGGAAACACCATATATTTT. The encoded protein is CASRASGNTIYF.

The gene calls are TRBV18 and TRBJ2-6; D remains unclear. The CDR3 runs 14 residues. Trimming cost V 3 bases and J 0 bases, with 3 bases left between them. Germline CDR1 KGHSH, CDR2 LQKENI. The DNA of the CDR3 is TGTGCCAGCTCACCCCCCTCTGGGGCCAACGTCCTGACTTTC. Translated, it gives CASSPPSGANVLTF.

The chain joins TRBV7-3 to TRBJ1-2, with 12 bases aligning to TRBD1. The junction had 21 bases not matched to a gene; V was cut back by 6 bases and J by 13 bases. CDR3 length: 17 residues. Germline V gives CDR1 SGHTA, CDR2 FQGTGA. CDR3 residues: CASSVNVPGTGGDQFTF. CDR3 DNA: TGTGCCAGCAGTGTTAATGTCCCTGGGACAGGGGGCGATCAGTTCACCTTC. Combining the CDR3 with reference TRBV7-3 and TRBJ1-2 gives the whole variable domain GAGVSQTPSNKVTEKGKYVELRCDPISGHTALYWYRQSLGQGPEFLIYFQGTGAADDSGLPNDRFFAVRPEGSVSTLKIQRTERGDSAVYLCASSVNVPGTGGDQFTFGSGTRLTVV.

J is TRBJ2-7 and V is TRBV4-2; no clear D gene. V was shortened by 0 bases and J by 4 bases, with 13 bases between the two germline ends. The CDR3 length is 15 residues. The germline V gene encodes CDR1 LGHNA and CDR2 YNFKEQ. The CDR3: CASSQEGNSIYEQYF. In DNA form, the CDR3 reads TGTGCCAGCAGCCAAGAGGGGAACAGTATTTACGAGCAGTACTTC.

The V and J genes are TRBV7-8 and TRBJ1-4; perhaps TRBD1 as D (5 bases). The germline V gene encodes CDR1 SGHVS and CDR2 FQNEAQ. This CDR3 comprises 15 residues. Trimming stripped 5 bases from V and 3 bases from J, with 13 bases between. CDR3 sequence (DNA): TGTGCCAGCAGCCGCCGGAGGGGTCCTAATGAAAAACTGTTTTTT. Its protein is CASSRRRGPNEKLFF.

The chain is built from TRBV29-1 and TRBJ1-6, with D hard to call. The V end lost 4 bases, the J end lost 5 bases, and 21 bases lay between the germline ends. CDR3 length: 17 residues. Germline V gives CDR1 SQVTM, CDR2 ANQGSEA. The CDR3 region is CSVVRSGGKFDNSPLHF. CDR3 DNA: TGCAGCGTTGTGAGGTCTGGCGGCAAATTCGATAATTCACCCCTCCACTTT.

V usage is TRBV6-4 and J usage is TRBJ1-6; D not resolved. V lost 5 bases and J lost 6, with 8 bases in between. Germline V gene lookup returns CDR1 MRHNA and CDR2 SNTAGT. The CDR3 contains 13 residues. The CDR3 nucleotides read TGTGCCAGCAGTAGGACCCTTAATTCACCCCTCCACTTT. Its protein product is CASSRTLNSPLHF.

V gene TRBV14 combines with J gene TRBJ2-7; 7 bases are shared with TRBD2. The CDR3 loop spans 14 amino acids. The J segment lost 2 bases and the V segment lost 5 bases, leaving 6 bases of the junction unmatched. The V gene's germline CDR1 is SGHDN and CDR2 FVKESK. The chain's CDR3 is CASSFGLVTYEQYF. The CDR3 DNA reads as TGTGCCAGCAGCTTTGGACTAGTTACCTACGAGCAGTACTTC.

V is TRBV7-2 and J is TRBJ1-2; D remains unclear. The CDR3 consists of 12 residues. Germline V gene sequence: CDR1 SGHTA, CDR2 FQGNSA. Trimming cost V 3 bases and J 2 bases, with 4 bases left between them. This CDR3 is CASSLENYGYTF. In DNA form, the CDR3 reads TGTGCCAGCAGCTTGGAGAACTATGGCTACACCTTC.

The chain couples TRBV20-1 to TRBJ2-3, with D perhaps matching TRBD2 (5 bases). Germline loops: CDR1 DFQATT, CDR2 SNEGSKA (reference sequence). Trimming left V 3 bases short and J 2 bases short, with 18 bases between. The CDR3 has 16 amino acids. The CDR3 DNA reads TGCAGTGCTAGTGATCGGGGAGACCCTAACACAGATACGCAGTATTTT. Translated: CSASDRGDPNTDTQYF.

The chain links TRBV9 to TRBJ1-5; 9 bases match TRBD1. J was trimmed by 1 base and V by 3 bases; bases with no gene match: 2. CDR1 SGDLS and CDR2 YYNGEE come from the germline V gene. The CDR3 runs 15 residues. The CDR3 spells CASSDRGLSNQPQHF. In nucleotides, the CDR3 is TGTGCCAGCAGCGACAGGGGGCTGAGCAATCAGCCCCAGCATTTT.

V gene TRBV14 combines with J gene TRBJ2-1; 13 bases align to TRBD2. The CDR3 length is 15 residues. Germline loops: CDR1 SGHDN, CDR2 FVKESK. The ends lost 4 bases at V and 6 bases at J; junction bases unmatched: 3. The CDR3 DNA is TGTGCCAGCAGCCCGGGACTAGCGGGGCCCAATGAGCAGTTCTTC. It yields the protein CASSPGLAGPNEQFF.

CDR3 region: CASSKGNYGYTF. CDR3 coding DNA: TGTGCCAGCAGCAAGGGGAACTATGGCTACACCTTC. This chain links TRBV9 with TRBJ1-2; tentative D call: TRBD1 (5 bases). Germline assignment: CDR1 SGDLS and CDR2 YYNGEE. The CDR3 length is 12 residues. V was shortened by 4 bases and J by 2 bases, with 6 bases between the two germline ends.

The J gene is TRBJ1-2, the V gene TRBV28; 11 positions agree with TRBD1. This CDR3 region has 14 residues. The germline V gene has CDR1 MDHEN and CDR2 SYDVKM. The V segment lost 3 bases and the J segment 4 bases; nucleotides outside the gene matches: 1. The chain's CDR3 is CASSLDRGPYGYTF. The CDR3 bases are TGTGCCAGCAGTTTGGACAGGGGGCCCTATGGCTACACCTTC.

The genes are TRBV19 and TRBJ1-6; the D gene is possibly TRBD1 (6 bases). This CDR3 region has 12 residues. Germline loops: CDR1 LNHDA, CDR2 SQIVND (reference sequence). V lost 10 bases and J lost 9, with 13 bases in between. CDR3 coding DNA: TGTGCCACGGGACAAGGAAGTTCACCCCTCCACTTT. Protein product: CATGQGSSPLHF.